This TCR beta chain was recorded in a study of control samples from healthy donors and cancer patients. The method was immunoSEQ multiplex PCR; TCRdb's version includes in-frame clones alone and lacks a portion of them. Here the sample spans tens of thousands of clones, roughly 94% being singletons. Germline V lookup: CDR1 MNHEY, CDR2 SMNVEV (reference sequence). With V trimmed by 2 bases and J by 4 bases, 8 bases remained unmatched. CDR3 length: 16 residues. The sample consisted of blood. This chain joins TRBV27 and TRBJ2-1, with 7 bases matching TRBD2. This TCR was recovered from a man aged 55 to 70 in good health. CDR3 sequence (DNA): TGTGCCAGCAGTTTAGAGTGGGGACTACCATACAATGAGCAGTTCTTC. This gives the protein CASSLEWGLPYNEQFF.